Included here is one TCR beta chain sequence, with context. Antigen specificity is unknown. These data belong to a study of cytomegalovirus exposure and HLA in healthy donors. The study's findings and limits: In an earlier analysis, about 87% or about 30%: the productive usage of most TCR beta V segments. Using a false discovery rate of 0.05, a later analysis showed that 16,000 or so TCR beta sequences were associated with HLA alleles.

The PCR used 60 Vbeta and 13 Jbeta primers. Assay used: immunoSEQ multiplex PCR; TCRdb lists only in-frame clones, some missing. The repertoire holds about 150,000 clones, with about 82% as singletons. The clonotype comes from a woman aged 40 to 50 in good health and CMV-seropositive. The source material was PBMCs.

CDR3: CASSVRDRGTYEQYF. CDR3 in DNA: TGTGCCAGCAGCGTCCGGGACAGGGGGACGTACGAGCAGTACTTC. This chain links TRBV6-5 with TRBJ2-7, with TRBD1 identical over 11 bases. The CDR3 is 15 residues long. Germline V gene data show CDR1 as MNHEY and CDR2 as SVGAGI. V shed 6 bases and J 4 bases; nucleotides not matched to a gene: 8.